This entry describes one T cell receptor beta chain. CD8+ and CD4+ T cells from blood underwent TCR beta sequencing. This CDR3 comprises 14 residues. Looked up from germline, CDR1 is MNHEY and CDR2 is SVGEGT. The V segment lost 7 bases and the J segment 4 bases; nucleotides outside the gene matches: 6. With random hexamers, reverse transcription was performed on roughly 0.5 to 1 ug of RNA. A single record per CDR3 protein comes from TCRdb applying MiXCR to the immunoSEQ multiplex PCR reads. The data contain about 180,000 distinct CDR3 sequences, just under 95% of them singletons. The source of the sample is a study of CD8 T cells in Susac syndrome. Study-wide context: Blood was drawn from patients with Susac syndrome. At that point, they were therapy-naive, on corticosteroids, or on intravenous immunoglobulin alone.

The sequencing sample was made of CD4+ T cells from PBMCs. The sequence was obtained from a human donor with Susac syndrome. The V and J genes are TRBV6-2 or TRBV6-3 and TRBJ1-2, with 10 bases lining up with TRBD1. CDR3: CASNQGQGIYGYTF. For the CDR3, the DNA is TGTGCCAGCAACCAGGGACAGGGGATCTATGGCTACACCTTC.